This T cell receptor (beta chain) was captured in a study of blood T cell repertoires in COVID-19. About the study: Both acute and convalescent COVID-19 samples were obtained from the United States, Italy and Spain. In each case, the material was cDNA or gDNA derived from T cells, B-cell-depleted T cells, or PBMCs.

Trimming took 11 bases from V and 2 from J; bases not matched to a gene: 11. This CDR3 is built from 15 residues. From germline, CDR1 is WNHNN and CDR2 SYGVQD (reference sequence). Two negative PCRs, clearance, or symptom resolution characterized the recovered Cohort 3 donors. Authors' processing steps: Amplification with reference gene primers provided the estimates of nucleated cell counts. Measured with immunoSEQ multiplex PCR; TCRdb has only the in-frame clones, and not every one. V and J calls and clone size are as listed in that table; D and trimming were resolved from the DNA. Among fewer than 400,000 clones listed, 80% to 90% were seen once.

The rearrangement joins TRBV10-1 to TRBJ1-4, with TRBD1 identical over 7 bases. This clonotype was sampled from a man aged 25 to 40 who had recovered from COVID-19. The sequenced sample consisted of PBMCs or T cells enriched from blood (not recorded which). The CDR3 DNA sequence: TGCGCCCCGGGACAGAGGATCGTCACTAATGAAAAACTGTTTTTT. Protein: CAPGQRIVTNEKLFF.